These T cell receptor beta chains were read from a single sample in a study of T-cell reconstitution after alpha-beta-depleted transplantation in children. A single record per CDR3 protein comes from TCRdb applying MiXCR to the PCR reads. Here the sample spans around 380,000 distinct CDR3 sequences, roughly a tenth being singletons. The sample in question was PBMCs from the stem cell graft donor, obtained from the stem cell graft. These receptors were obtained from a human donor who donated a stem cell graft to a child with acute myeloid leukemia. CDR3s include the opening cysteine and the closing phenylalanine or tryptophan. Clone size, where shown, is once, few, many, or a class for clones that have expanded.

v_call: TRBV3-1
j_call: TRBJ2-1
clone_size: many
cdr3_aa: CATMTGRYNEQFF

v_call: TRBV7-2
j_call: TRBJ2-5
clone_size: many
cdr3_aa: CASSDPARGSETQYF

v_call: TRBV28
j_call: TRBJ1-4
clone_size: NA
cdr3_aa: CASYSGVEKLFF

v_call: TRBV5-1
j_call: TRBJ2-1
clone_size: NA
cdr3_aa: CASSSEGHNEQFF

v_call: TRBV25-1
j_call: TRBJ2-2
clone_size: few
cdr3_aa: CASSDPTKGQRNTGELFF

v_call: TRBV27
j_call: TRBJ1-4
clone_size: NA
cdr3_aa: CASSLFFEDHVATNEKLFF

v_call: TRBV12-3/TRBV12-4
j_call: TRBJ1-2
clone_size: many
cdr3_aa: CASRHDGTVLGGYTF

v_call: TRBV12-3/TRBV12-4
j_call: TRBJ2-5
clone_size: few
cdr3_aa: CASSAPQGQGIETQYF

v_call: TRBV9
j_call: TRBJ2-1
clone_size: few
cdr3_aa: CASSVDSEREQFF

v_call: TRBV7-2
j_call: TRBJ2-7
clone_size: few
cdr3_aa: CASSSAGVHEQYF

v_call: TRBV6-5
j_call: TRBJ2-3
clone_size: few
cdr3_aa: CASSYDGSIADTQYF

v_call: TRBV6-1
j_call: TRBJ2-1
clone_size: few
cdr3_aa: CASSRPHSEQFF

v_call: TRBV5-1
j_call: TRBJ2-1
clone_size: few
cdr3_aa: CASSFTGQPSYNEQFF

v_call: TRBV28
j_call: TRBJ1-6
clone_size: NA
cdr3_aa: CASTEGVSYNSPLHF

v_call: TRBV10-3
j_call: TRBJ2-7
clone_size: NA
cdr3_aa: CAIARGGSSYEQYF

v_call: TRBV5-1
j_call: TRBJ2-7
clone_size: few
cdr3_aa: CASSWGTGPYEQYF

v_call: TRBV20-1
j_call: TRBJ1-5
clone_size: few
cdr3_aa: CSARDREGTGHQPQHF

v_call: TRBV5-1
j_call: TRBJ2-1
clone_size: many
cdr3_aa: CASNDQGAYNEQFF

v_call: TRBV7-6
j_call: TRBJ2-5
clone_size: NA
cdr3_aa: CPSSLVGAGASRETQYF

v_call: TRBV20-1
j_call: TRBJ2-1
clone_size: few
cdr3_aa: CSARDQSFGQYSYNEQFF

v_call: TRBV5-6
j_call: TRBJ2-6
clone_size: few
cdr3_aa: CASSRLNSGANVLTF

v_call: TRBV29-1
j_call: TRBJ2-1
clone_size: NA
cdr3_aa: CSAVGEYNEQFF

v_call: TRBV5-1
j_call: TRBJ1-2
clone_size: many
cdr3_aa: CASSLGTGGAANYGYTF

v_call: TRBV6-1
j_call: TRBJ1-6
clone_size: few
cdr3_aa: CASSEDLGSPLHF

v_call: TRBV10-3
j_call: TRBJ1-3
clone_size: many
cdr3_aa: CAISHIGQASGGNTIYF

v_call: TRBV6-5
j_call: TRBJ2-2
clone_size: NA
cdr3_aa: CASVPGTGGNTGELFF

v_call: TRBV7-9
j_call: TRBJ2-2
clone_size: NA
cdr3_aa: CASSHTGPGELFF

v_call: TRBV12-3/TRBV12-4
j_call: TRBJ2-4
clone_size: NA
cdr3_aa: CASSLGAGLSNIQYF

v_call: TRBV12-3/TRBV12-4
j_call: TRBJ2-1
clone_size: few
cdr3_aa: CASSPGLAGGGVAQFF

v_call: TRBV7-8
j_call: TRBJ2-1
clone_size: NA
cdr3_aa: CAIGPGVVSYNEQFF

v_call: TRBV15
j_call: TRBJ2-5
clone_size: few
cdr3_aa: CATSRRTVGTQETQYF

v_call: TRBV2
j_call: TRBJ2-7
clone_size: NA
cdr3_aa: CASRAGAAYEQYF

v_call: TRBV12-3/TRBV12-4
j_call: TRBJ2-5
clone_size: NA
cdr3_aa: CASSLNPLAGGETQYF

v_call: TRBV5-1
j_call: TRBJ2-7
clone_size: few
cdr3_aa: CASSHGLAGESSYEQYF

v_call: TRBV12-3/TRBV12-4
j_call: TRBJ1-5
clone_size: many
cdr3_aa: CASSFVSNQPQHF

v_call: TRBV5-1
j_call: TRBJ2-2
clone_size: few
cdr3_aa: CASSLGPGLAQSGELFF

v_call: TRBV21-1
j_call: TRBJ2-7
clone_size: few
cdr3_aa: CASSKGRKRKSSYEQYF

v_call: TRBV27
j_call: TRBJ1-1
clone_size: NA
cdr3_aa: CASSSWGGNTEAFF

v_call: TRBV24-1
j_call: TRBJ1-1
clone_size: few
cdr3_aa: CATSDFTGADDMNTEAFF

v_call: TRBV5-1
j_call: TRBJ2-5
clone_size: few
cdr3_aa: CASSALGGMETQYF

v_call: TRBV7-2
j_call: TRBJ1-5
clone_size: NA
cdr3_aa: CASSPAGKVHNQPQHF

v_call: TRBV14
j_call: TRBJ1-5
clone_size: few
cdr3_aa: CANTGTGAPYSNQPQHF

v_call: TRBV5-5
j_call: TRBJ1-2
clone_size: NA
cdr3_aa: CASSLAGGRSNYGYTF

v_call: TRBV6-5
j_call: TRBJ2-1
clone_size: NA
cdr3_aa: CASSYNAPLSYNEQFF

v_call: TRBV20-1
j_call: TRBJ2-3
clone_size: NA
cdr3_aa: CSADRELGRTDTQYF

v_call: TRBV30
j_call: TRBJ1-2
clone_size: NA
cdr3_aa: CAWSVWGDGYTF

v_call: TRBV29-1
j_call: TRBJ1-5
clone_size: few
cdr3_aa: CSVAGGTGEVPQHF

v_call: TRBV5-1
j_call: TRBJ2-5
clone_size: few
cdr3_aa: CASSIRPETQYF

v_call: TRBV15
j_call: TRBJ2-7
clone_size: few
cdr3_aa: CATSRERAEQYF